A single sample gave rise to the 17 T cell receptor beta chains below, sequenced in a study of identical twins. MiXCR, run by TCRdb on the 5' RACE reads, gives a single entry per CDR3 protein. Here the sample spans hundreds of thousands of distinct CDR3 sequences, more than 6.5% being singletons. These data also featured in a second study, about yellow fever vaccine responses in identical twins.

Sequences were obtained from PBMCs. These receptors were obtained from a woman younger than 30 in good health.

The J gene is TRBJ2-3, the V gene TRBV6-5; 9 bases agree with TRBD2. Germline V gene data show CDR1 as MNHEY and CDR2 as SVGAGI. J lost 9 bases, V lost 4 bases, and 17 bases had no gene match. The CDR3 has 17 amino acids. The CDR3 nucleotides are TGTGCCAGCAGTTCCCCCAGGATAGCGGGGGCCTCCGGGACGCAGTATTTT. Amino acids: CASSSPRIAGASGTQYF.

The rearrangement uses TRBV12-3 or TRBV12-4 and TRBJ1-5; D is undetermined. The CDR3 is 12 amino acids. Trimming stripped 6 bases from V and 9 bases from J, with 12 bases between. CDR3 amino acids: CASRPQKGPQHF. The CDR3 DNA reads as TGTGCCAGCAGGCCGCAGAAGGGGCCCCAGCATTTT.

In this sample, this clonotype turned up a few times. The chain carries TRBV4-2 and TRBJ2-4; D is undetermined. CDR1 LGHNA and CDR2 YNFKEQ come from the germline V gene. CDR3 size: 15 residues. V shed 0 bases and J shed 0 bases, with 6 bases lying between them. The CDR3 is CASSQDPLAKNIQYF. CDR3 nucleotide sequence: TGTGCCAGCAGCCAAGACCCCCTAGCCAAAAACATTCAGTACTTC.

The rearrangement joins TRBV6-5 to TRBJ2-2, with a tentative D call TRBD1 (5 bases). Germline V gene sequence: CDR1 MNHEY, CDR2 SVGAGI. V was trimmed by 4 bases and J by 1 base, leaving 16 bases between them. The CDR3 extends over 17 amino acids. CDR3 protein: CASSSLGRGGNTGELFF. CDR3 sequence (DNA): TGTGCCAGCAGTTCCCTCGGAAGGGGTGGGAACACCGGGGAGCTGTTTTTT.

This clonotype was seen at least ten times. The rearrangement links TRBV6-6 to TRBJ2-1; unclear D gene. Germline V CDR1 and CDR2: MNHNY, SVGAGI (reference sequence). The CDR3 has 12 residues. Between the trimmed V and J ends, which lost 8 bases and 0 bases, there was a span of 5 bases. The DNA of the CDR3 is TGTGCCAGCGAAAGCTCCTACAATGAGCAGTTCTTC. This sequence encodes CASESSYNEQFF.

This clonotype was seen at least ten times. The rearrangement joins TRBV12-3 or TRBV12-4 to TRBJ2-2; D is unresolved. The ends were cut back, 6 bases at V and 6 bases at J, with 5 bases in the middle. The CDR3 sequence is 11 residues long. The CDR3 coding sequence is TGTGCCAGCAGAGAATCCGGGGAGCTGTTTTTT. This encodes CASRESGELFF.

This clonotype was recorded at least ten times. The chain carries TRBV10-3 and TRBJ2-3; TRBD1 might be the D (6 bases). Trimming removed 0 bases from V and 3 bases from J, with 10 bases in between. The CDR3 spans 15 residues. Germline lookup yields CDR1 ENHRY and CDR2 SYGVKD. The CDR3 loop is CAISESSQGTDTQYF. The DNA of the CDR3 is TGTGCCATCAGTGAGTCGTCCCAGGGGACAGATACGCAGTATTTT.

This clonotype was seen a few times. This chain links TRBV5-1 with TRBJ1-4, with D perhaps TRBD1 (5 bases). Germline CDR1 and CDR2: SGHRS and YFSETQ. The CDR3 runs 15 residues. Trimming cost V 0 bases and J 5 bases, with 11 bases left between them. The CDR3 region is CASSLEGPENEKLFF. In nucleotides, the CDR3 is TGCGCCAGCAGCTTGGAGGGACCGGAGAATGAAAAACTGTTTTTT.

This clonotype was found many times. The CDR3 region is CASKEGGRGNEQFF. Written as DNA, the CDR3 is TGCGCCAGCAAGGAAGGCGGGAGAGGCAATGAGCAGTTCTTC. The rearrangement links TRBV5-1 to TRBJ2-1; 7 bases map to TRBD2. The CDR3 loop spans 14 amino acids. V lost 6 bases, J lost 6 bases, and 9 bases stayed unmatched. CDR1 SGHRS and CDR2 YFSETQ come from the germline V gene.

This clonotype turned up a few times. The rearrangement links TRBV5-1 to TRBJ2-4, with D unclear. Germline assignment: CDR1 SGHRS and CDR2 YFSETQ. V shed 4 bases and J shed 6 bases, with 17 bases lying between them. There are 15 residues in the CDR3. CDR3 in DNA: TGCGCCAGCAGCGAAAAGGCCGCCCCCGGAAACATTCAGTACTTC. It yields the protein CASSEKAAPGNIQYF.

This clonotype was detected only a few times. The V call is TRBV5-1, the J call TRBJ1-1; TRBD1 matches 9 bases. V shed 4 bases, J shed 1 base, and the junction held 23 bases outside the gene matches. Germline CDR1 reads SGHRS; CDR2 reads YFSETQ. The CDR3 has 21 residues. This CDR3 reads CASSLSGTGLFGRAGNTEAFF. DNA of the CDR3: TGCGCCAGCAGCCTTTCCGGGACAGGGCTTTTCGGTAGAGCGGGGAACACTGAAGCTTTCTTT.

This sequence joins TRBV20-1 and TRBJ2-1; D possibly corresponds to TRBD1 (6 bases). V lost 5 bases, J lost 7 bases, and 12 bases lay in between. CDR3 length equals 12 residues. Germline CDR1 DFQATT, CDR2 SNEGSKA (reference sequence). DNA of the CDR3: TGCAGTGCTGAACAGGGTTGGAATGAGCAGTTCTTC. Its protein is CSAEQGWNEQFF.

The rearrangement links TRBV3-1 to TRBJ2-7, with a weak D call TRBD1 (7 bases). Germline V gene lookup returns CDR1 LGHDT and CDR2 YNNKEL (reference sequence). The CDR3 covers 14 residues. V was pared by 9 bases and J by 2 bases, with 17 bases between. CDR3 sequence reads: CASSGDSYPYEQYF. CDR3 DNA: TGTGCCAGTTCGGGGGACAGTTATCCCTACGAGCAGTACTTC.

This clonotype occurred a few times. The gene calls are TRBV30 and TRBJ1-2, with TRBD1 matching over 7 bases. Germline V gives CDR1 GTSNPN, CDR2 SVGIG (reference sequence). The CDR3 loop spans 12 amino acids. As DNA, the CDR3 is TGTGTCCTATCCGGGACAGAGTATGGCTACACCTTC. Translation: CVLSGTEYGYTF.

The chain is built from TRBV6-5 and TRBJ2-7, with TRBD2 matching over 7 bases. This CDR3 is built from 14 residues. V lost 2 bases to trimming and J lost 4 bases; unmatched junction nucleotides: 5. Germline V lookup: CDR1 MNHEY, CDR2 SVGAGI. CDR3 in DNA: TGTGCCAGCAGTTACGGTCTAGCGGATTACGAGCAGTACTTC. Amino acids: CASSYGLADYEQYF.

This clonotype was seen repeatedly, ten times or more. This chain uses TRBV12-3 or TRBV12-4 with TRBJ2-3; D gene ambiguous. V dropped 6 bases and J dropped 3 bases, with 7 bases sitting between them. This CDR3 has 12 residues. CDR3 nucleotides: TGTGCCAGCAGGGGAACGACAGATACGCAGTATTTT. Translating gives CASRGTTDTQYF.

Ten or more counts support this clonotype. V gene TRBV10-2 combines with J gene TRBJ2-3; D unresolved. CDR1 is WSHSY and CDR2 is SAAADI in the germline V gene. V gave up 11 bases and J gave up 1 base, with 16 bases separating them. The CDR3 consists of 14 residues. The CDR3 spells CAAGVGGRTDTQYF. The CDR3 region has the DNA TGCGCCGCAGGTGTGGGCGGACGCACAGATACGCAGTATTTT.